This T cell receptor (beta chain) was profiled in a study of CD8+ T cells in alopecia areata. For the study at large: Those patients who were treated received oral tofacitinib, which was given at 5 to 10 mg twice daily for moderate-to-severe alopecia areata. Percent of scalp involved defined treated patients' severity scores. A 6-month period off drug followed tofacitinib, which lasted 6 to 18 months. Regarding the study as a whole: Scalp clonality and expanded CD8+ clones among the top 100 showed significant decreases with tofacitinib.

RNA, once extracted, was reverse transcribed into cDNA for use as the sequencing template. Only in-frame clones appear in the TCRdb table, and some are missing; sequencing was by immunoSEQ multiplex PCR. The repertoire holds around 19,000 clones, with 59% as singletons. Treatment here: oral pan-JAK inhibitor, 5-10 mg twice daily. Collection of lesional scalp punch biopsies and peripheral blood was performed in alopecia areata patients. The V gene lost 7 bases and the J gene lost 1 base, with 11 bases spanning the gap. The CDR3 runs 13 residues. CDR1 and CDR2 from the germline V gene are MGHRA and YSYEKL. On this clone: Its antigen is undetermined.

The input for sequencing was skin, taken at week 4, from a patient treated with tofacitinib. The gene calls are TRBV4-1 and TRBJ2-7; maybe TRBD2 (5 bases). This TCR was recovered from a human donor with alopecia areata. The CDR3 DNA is TGCGCCAGCAAAGGACTGCGGTCCTACGAGCAGTACTTC. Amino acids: CASKGLRSYEQYF.